The clone carrying this TCR beta chain has at least ten counts. In the authors' methods: Amplification with reference gene primers provided the estimates of nucleated cell counts. Sequencing was performed with immunoSEQ multiplex PCR; in TCRdb, only in-frame clones are kept and a portion is missing. That table is the source of V, J and clone size, and D and trimming were worked out from the DNA. The sample lists 150,000 to 250,000 clones; around 80% were seen once. Germline lookup yields CDR1 SEHNR and CDR2 FQNEAQ (reference sequence). V was pared by 2 bases and J by 6 bases, with 10 bases of the junction left unmatched. The CDR3 length is 15 residues. This sample is drawn from a study of blood T cell repertoires in COVID-19. Overall study context: The United States, Italy and Spain provided the acute and convalescent COVID-19 samples. Sources were T cells, B-cell-depleted T cells, or PBMCs; the material itself was cDNA or gDNA.

This TCR was recovered from a human donor with acute or convalescent COVID-19. The donor label of this sample is uncertain. The V call is TRBV7-9, the J call TRBJ2-7; TRBD1 matches at 7 bases. The sequencing input was peripheral blood. The CDR3 protein is CASSLPTGISIEQYF. In DNA, the CDR3 is TGTGCCAGCAGCTTACCGACAGGGATATCTATCGAGCAGTACTTC.